The 8 T cell receptor beta chains given below trace back to one sample, sequenced in a study of T cells in Graves' hyperthyroidism and ophthalmopathy. TCR beta CDR3 region amplification was performed from RNA transcripts. Researchers ran a first-round RT-PCR on the TCR CDR3 using the HTBI primer set. TCRdb analysed the multiplex PCR reads with MiXCR anew, one entry per CDR3 protein. The repertoire holds approximately 300,000 distinct CDR3 sequences, over 15% seen once, with less than 70% in the top ten. The sequencing sample was made of blood. The receptors stem from a woman aged 55-70 years with Graves' ophthalmopathy.

This clonotype was counted at least ten times. The chain uses TRBV12-3 or TRBV12-4 and TRBJ2-7, with D possibly being TRBD1 (6 bases). V was pared by 6 bases and J by 2 bases, with 20 bases between. This CDR3 region has 16 residues. As DNA, the CDR3 is TGTGCCAGCAGCTCCCGAGGGGACACCCCTACCTACGAGCAGTACTTC. It codes for CASSSRGDTPTYEQYF.

Ten or more counts support this clonotype. This chain uses TRBV2 with TRBJ2-2; D is uncertain. The CDR3 totals 14 residues. V was trimmed by 4 bases and J by 8 bases, leaving 14 bases between them. CDR1 SNHLY and CDR2 FYNNEI come from the germline V gene. The CDR3 sequence: CASSVQARAGELFF. The CDR3 DNA sequence: TGTGCCAGCAGTGTGCAAGCCCGAGCGGGGGAGCTGTTTTTT.

In the case of this clonotype: A read error may account for a junction end that differs from germline. The rearrangement joins TRBV9 to TRBJ1-2, with D hard to call. The germline gives CDR1 SGDLS, CDR2 YYNGEE. The CDR3 loop spans 16 amino acids. The CDR3: CASSPHVSSANYDYTF. DNA of the CDR3: TGTGCCAGCAGCCCCCATGTTAGCAGCGCTAACTATGACTACACCTTC.

In DNA, the CDR3 is TGTGCCAGCAGGACAGGGGGCGCAGTCGGCACTAATGAAAAACTGTTTTTT. This codes for CASRTGGAVGTNEKLFF. The genes are TRBV6-1 and TRBJ1-4; 10 bases align to TRBD1. The CDR3 is made up of 17 amino acids. J was trimmed by 2 bases and V by 6 bases; bases with no gene match: 9. Germline lookup yields CDR1 MNHNS and CDR2 SASEGT.

This chain connects TRBV27 to TRBJ1-4, with no clear D. V was pared by 4 bases and J by 10 bases, with 10 bases between. The V gene's germline CDR1 is MNHEY and CDR2 SMNVEV (reference sequence). The CDR3 has 12 amino acids. The CDR3 here is CASSSTSGKLFF. CDR3 DNA sequence: TGTGCCAGCAGTTCCACTTCTGGAAAACTGTTTTTT.

This clonotype was picked up a small number of times. J is TRBJ2-7 and V is TRBV27; D perhaps matches TRBD2 (6 bases). The CDR3 covers 16 residues. The germline V gene encodes CDR1 MNHEY and CDR2 SMNVEV (reference sequence). The V and J ends lost 2 bases and 0 bases respectively, with 14 bases between them. CDR3: CASSLLVSGHSYEQYF. The CDR3 DNA follows: TGTGCCAGCAGTTTACTTGTTAGCGGACACTCCTACGAGCAGTACTTC.

This clonotype showed up just a few times. This sequence joins TRBV10-2 and TRBJ1-1, with D uncertain. Germline V gene sequence: CDR1 WSHSY, CDR2 SAAADI. Trimming took off 7 bases at V and 1 base at J, with 7 bases between the two ends. This CDR3 spans 12 amino acids. The CDR3 region is CASKAGNTEAFF. The CDR3, as DNA: TGCGCCAGCAAGGCAGGGAACACTGAAGCTTTCTTT.

V usage is TRBV5-1 and J usage is TRBJ2-5, with TRBD2 matching over 11 bases. The germline V gene encodes CDR1 SGHRS and CDR2 YFSETQ. This CDR3 contains 15 residues. J lost 5 bases, V lost 4 bases, and 7 bases had no gene match. This CDR3 is CASSPFRLAGETQYF. In DNA, the CDR3 is TGCGCCAGCAGCCCGTTCCGACTAGCGGGGGAGACCCAGTACTTC.